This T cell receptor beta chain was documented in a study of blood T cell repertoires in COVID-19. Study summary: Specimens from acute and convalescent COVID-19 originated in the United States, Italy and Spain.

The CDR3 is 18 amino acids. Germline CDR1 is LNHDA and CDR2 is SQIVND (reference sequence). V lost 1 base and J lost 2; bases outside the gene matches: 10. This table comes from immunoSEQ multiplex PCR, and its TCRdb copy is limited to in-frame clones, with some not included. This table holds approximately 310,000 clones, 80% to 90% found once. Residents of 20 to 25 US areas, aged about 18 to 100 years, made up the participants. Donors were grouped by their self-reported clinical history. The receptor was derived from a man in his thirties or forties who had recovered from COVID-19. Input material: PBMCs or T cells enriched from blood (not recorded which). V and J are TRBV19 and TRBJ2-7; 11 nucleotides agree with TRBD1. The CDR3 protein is CASSIGGRWGQGAYEQYF. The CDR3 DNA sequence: TGTGCCAGTAGTATAGGTGGTCGGTGGGGACAGGGGGCCTACGAGCAGTACTTC.